One and the same sample provided the 23 T cell receptor beta chains below, sequenced in a study of shared clonotypes between healthy human individuals. The naive CD8 fraction comprised CD45RO-negative cells positively selected for CCR7 and excluded terminally differentiated effector memory CD45RA+ cells. Repertoires were generated with immunoSEQ multiplex PCR, while TCRdb's copy carries only in-frame clones and drops some. The repertoire includes about 590,000 clones, roughly 95% of them detected once, and 0.11% sits in the top ten. Sequenced: naive CD8+ T cells sorted from blood. These receptors were taken from a woman under 40 in good health.

For this clone: The sample carries other DNA sequences with the same CDR3. This chain uses TRBV9 with TRBJ2-3; either TRBD1 or TRBD2 may fit D (5 bases each). The length of the CDR3 is 13 residues. Looked up from germline, CDR1 is SGDLS and CDR2 is YYNGEE. The ends were cut back, 2 bases at V and 1 base at J, with 5 bases in the middle. Here the CDR3 DNA reads TGTGCCAGCAGCGTGGGACGCACAGATACGCAGTATTTT. Protein: CASSVGRTDTQYF.

The chain links TRBV25-1 to TRBJ2-1, with TRBD2 matching over 8 bases. CDR1 and CDR2 from the germline V gene are MGHDK and SYGVNS. The CDR3 spans 16 residues. V was pared by 2 bases and J by 10 bases, with 13 bases of the junction left unmatched. The CDR3 loop is CASSELGTAGETEQFF. In DNA form, the CDR3 reads TGTGCCAGCAGTGAACTGGGTACAGCGGGAGAAACCGAGCAGTTCTTC.

The rearrangement joins TRBV25-1 to TRBJ2-1, with D tentatively TRBD2 (6 bases). This CDR3 is 13 amino acids long. The V gene lost 10 bases and the J gene lost 10 bases, with 20 bases spanning the gap. Germline V gene lookup returns CDR1 MGHDK and CDR2 SYGVNS. The CDR3 bases are TGTGCCACCGATCGCGGGAATTCGGGCGAGCAGTTCTTC. This codes for CATDRGNSGEQFF. The whole variable domain, remainder taken from reference TRBV25-1 and TRBJ2-1, is EADIYQTPRYLVIGTGKKITLECSQTMGHDKMYWYQQDPGMELHLIHYSYGVNSTEKGDLSSESTVSRIRTEHFPLTLESARPSHTSQYLCATDRGNSGEQFFGPGTRLTVL.

V is TRBV19 and J is TRBJ2-1; 7 nucleotides line up with TRBD2. Trimming at V came to 5 bases and at J to 0 bases, leaving 7 bases not matched to a gene. Germline CDR1 and CDR2: LNHDA and SQIVND (reference sequence). This CDR3 comprises 16 residues. The CDR3 loop is CASSLVGGSSYNEQFF. The CDR3, as DNA: TGTGCCAGTAGTCTGGTCGGGGGGAGCTCCTACAATGAGCAGTTCTTC.

DNA of the CDR3: TGTGCCAGCAGTAACCAGGGATACGAGCAGTACTTC. It codes for CASSNQGYEQYF. The rearrangement uses TRBV6-1 and TRBJ2-7, with D maybe TRBD1 (5 bases). From germline, CDR1 is MNHNS and CDR2 SASEGT. The ends were cut back, 5 bases at V and 4 bases at J, with 9 bases in the middle. The CDR3 totals 12 residues.

The gene calls are TRBV7-6 and TRBJ1-5; no definite D call. V lost 1 base to trimming and J lost 7 bases, with 11 bases between them. CDR1 SGHVS and CDR2 FNYEAQ come from the germline V gene. The CDR3 loop spans 14 amino acids. The CDR3 spells CASSLGYEGQPQHF. CDR3 coding DNA: TGTGCCAGCAGCTTAGGATACGAAGGGCAGCCCCAGCATTTT.

This chain connects TRBV2 to TRBJ2-4; TRBD2 matches at 12 bases. Germline-derived CDR1 and CDR2 are SNHLY and FYNNEI. The CDR3 has 15 residues. After removal of 5 bases from V and 8 bases from J, the junction contained 7 bases not matched to a gene. CDR3 sequence (DNA): TGTGCCAGCAGTAGACTAGCGGGAGCTGTTGACATTCAGTACTTC. Translation gives CASSRLAGAVDIQYF.

The gene calls are TRBV27 and TRBJ2-7; D is unclear. Trimming shortened V by 2 bases and J by 2 bases, and 16 bases separated the two germline ends. The germline gives CDR1 MNHEY, CDR2 SMNVEV (reference sequence). This CDR3 is built from 16 residues. CDR3 in DNA: TGTGCCAGCAGTTTAGCCTCCGATCGCGGCCCCTACGAGCAGTACTTC. This translates into CASSLASDRGPYEQYF.

The rearrangement uses TRBV9 and TRBJ2-7, with TRBD2 identical over 10 bases. Germline CDR1 reads SGDLS; CDR2 reads YYNGEE. The CDR3 is made up of 14 amino acids. The V segment lost 4 bases and the J segment 3 bases; nucleotides outside the gene matches: 4. The CDR3 reads CASSPSGRNYEQYF. CDR3 DNA sequence: TGTGCCAGCAGCCCTAGCGGGAGAAACTACGAGCAGTACTTC.

V and J are TRBV9 and TRBJ2-2; no definite D call. There are 17 residues in the CDR3. Trimming stripped 1 base from V and 0 bases from J, with 13 bases between. Germline loops: CDR1 SGDLS, CDR2 YYNGEE. The CDR3 protein is CASSVPTASANTGELFF. CDR3 DNA: TGTGCCAGCAGCGTACCCACCGCATCGGCGAACACCGGGGAGCTGTTTTTT.

The chain is built from TRBV1 and TRBJ2-5; TRBD2, as called in the table, went unchecked against the DNA. TRBV1 is assigned pseudogene status. The CDR3 totals 17 residues. The CDR3 loop is CTSSQDLLVTVQETQYF. The DNA of the CDR3 is TGCACCAGCAGCCAAGATTTGTTAGTCACGGTGCAAGAGACCCAGTACTTC.

This rearrangement joins TRBV9 to TRBJ1-4; tentative D call: TRBD1 (6 bases). Between the trimmed V and J ends, which lost 0 bases and 0 bases, there was a span of 12 bases. The CDR3 consists of 17 residues. The germline CDR1 and CDR2 sequences are SGDLS and YYNGEE. The CDR3 here is CASSVEGVEATNEKLFF. The CDR3 coding sequence is TGTGCCAGCAGCGTAGAGGGGGTAGAGGCAACTAATGAAAAACTGTTTTTT.

V usage is TRBV2 and J usage is TRBJ2-2, with D perhaps being TRBD1 or TRBD2 (5 bases each). Trimming shortened V by 10 bases and J by 0 bases, and 18 bases separated the two germline ends. The CDR3 length is 16 residues. Germline V lookup: CDR1 SNHLY, CDR2 FYNNEI. CDR3 in amino acids: CAIPRSGPTNTGELFF. CDR3 DNA: TGTGCCATTCCCCGATCGGGACCAACGAACACCGGGGAGCTGTTTTTT.

The chain has TRBV4-1 and TRBJ2-7; TRBD2 matches at 14 bases. V shed 2 bases and J 1 base; nucleotides not matched to a gene: 7. This CDR3 region has 18 residues. Germline lookup yields CDR1 MGHRA and CDR2 YSYEKL. CDR3 sequence (DNA): TGCGCCAGCAGCCAACTGACCGGGACTAGCGGGAGATCCTACGAGCAGTACTTC. Residues: CASSQLTGTSGRSYEQYF.

The chain joins TRBV4-1 to TRBJ1-4; 9 positions match TRBD1. The V segment lost 4 bases and the J segment 8 bases; nucleotides outside the gene matches: 5. This CDR3 comprises 14 residues. CDR1 is MGHRA, CDR2 YSYEKL, per germline. The CDR3 region is CASSPDRGVEKLFF. The CDR3 DNA sequence: TGCGCCAGCAGCCCCGACAGGGGGGTGGAAAAACTGTTTTTT.

The chain links TRBV5-8 to TRBJ2-7; either TRBD1 or TRBD2 may fit D (5 bases each). The V end lost 0 bases, the J end lost 5 bases, and 18 bases lay between the germline ends. The CDR3 loop spans 16 amino acids. Germline CDR1 SGHTS, CDR2 YDEGEE. CDR3 region: CASSLAGAALRHEQYF. CDR3 nucleotide sequence: TGTGCCAGCAGCTTGGCCGGGGCAGCGCTCCGTCACGAGCAGTACTTC.

To note about this clone: One end of the junction does not line up with germline, which may come from a read error. The chain links TRBV27 to TRBJ2-7, with 8 bases that match TRBD2. There are 17 residues in the CDR3. The germline V gene has CDR1 MNHEY and CDR2 SMNVEV (reference sequence). In DNA, the CDR3 is TGTGCCAGCACTCCACAGGCCACCGGGACTAGTAGATACGCGCAGTACTTC. This translates into CASTPQATGTSRYAQYF.

The gene calls are TRBV5-6 and TRBJ1-4; no firm D call. V dropped 1 base and J dropped 0 bases, with 16 bases sitting between them. In germline, CDR1 is SGHDT, CDR2 YYEEEE. The CDR3 runs to 18 residues. The CDR3 protein is CASSLTGSHLATNEKLFF. Here the CDR3 DNA reads TGTGCCAGCAGCTTGACGGGCAGCCATCTTGCAACTAATGAAAAACTGTTTTTT.

This chain joins TRBV28 and TRBJ2-3, with 11 bases identical to TRBD2. V gave up 6 bases and J gave up 4 bases; unmatched junction bases: 3. Germline-derived CDR1 and CDR2 are MDHEN and SYDVKM. The CDR3 covers 14 residues. CDR3 residues: CASRLAGVSDTQYF. CDR3 in DNA: TGTGCCAGCAGACTAGCGGGAGTGTCAGATACGCAGTATTTT.

This chain links TRBV4-1 with TRBJ1-1; 9 nucleotides agree with TRBD1. J was trimmed by 4 bases and V by 7 bases; bases with no gene match: 10. The germline V gene encodes CDR1 MGHRA and CDR2 YSYEKL. CDR3 length: 15 amino acids. CDR3 residues: CASTRSGTGFTEAFF. CDR3 in DNA: TGCGCCAGCACTCGCAGTGGGACAGGGTTCACTGAAGCTTTCTTT.

The chain links TRBV5-6 to TRBJ2-3; D is unresolved. There are 11 residues in the CDR3. Germline CDR1 reads SGHDT; CDR2 reads YYEEEE. V gave up 2 bases and J gave up 5 bases, with 3 bases separating them. The CDR3 nucleotides read TGTGCCAGCAGCTTCGGAGATACGCAGTATTTT. The encoded protein is CASSFGDTQYF.

In this sample, this clone turned up once. The genes are TRBV2 and TRBJ2-6; D is unresolved. The germline gives CDR1 SNHLY, CDR2 FYNNEI. CDR3 length: 16 residues. Deletions cut 2 bases from V and 0 bases from J, with 8 bases between. In nucleotides, the CDR3 is TGTGCCAGCAGTGAATGGTTCAACTCTGGGGCCAACGTCCTGACTTTC. Encoded protein: CASSEWFNSGANVLTF.

This chain links TRBV13 with TRBJ1-1, with D uncertain. Trimming stripped 7 bases from V and 0 bases from J, with 15 bases between. Germline V gene lookup returns CDR1 PRHDT and CDR2 FYEKMQ (reference sequence). This CDR3 comprises 15 residues. In nucleotides, the CDR3 is TGTGCCAGCAACCCCCTGGCGGAGATGAACACTGAAGCTTTCTTT. Encoded protein: CASNPLAEMNTEAFF.